This T cell receptor beta chain was documented in a study of control samples from healthy donors and cancer patients. Assay: immunoSEQ multiplex PCR; the TCRdb copy retains only in-frame clones and omits some. The sample lists 55,000 to 65,000 clones; around 87% were seen once. The ends were cut back, 0 bases at V and 0 bases at J, with 9 bases in the middle. This CDR3 is 16 amino acids long. CDR1 and CDR2 from the germline V gene are SGHTS and YDEGEE. The sequencing input was PBMCs. The chain couples TRBV5-8 to TRBJ1-4; D is ambiguous. The TCR originated in a woman aged 55-70 years with lung cancer. The CDR3 DNA follows: TGTGCCAGCAGCTTGGGGGTACTTGCAACTAATGAAAAACTGTTTTTT. Its protein product is CASSLGVLATNEKLFF.